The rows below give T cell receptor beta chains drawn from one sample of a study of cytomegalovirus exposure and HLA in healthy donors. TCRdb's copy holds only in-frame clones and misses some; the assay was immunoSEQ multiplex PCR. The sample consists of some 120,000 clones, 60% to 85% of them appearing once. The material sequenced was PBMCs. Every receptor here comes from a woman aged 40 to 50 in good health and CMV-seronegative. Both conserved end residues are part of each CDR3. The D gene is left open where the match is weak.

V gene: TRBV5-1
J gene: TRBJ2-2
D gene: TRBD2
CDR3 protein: CASSSDRTKQPSGRVLVWPGELFF
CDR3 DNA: TGCGCCAGCAGCTCCGACAGGACCAAACAGCCTAGCGGGAGGGTACTCGTGTGGCCCGGGGAGCTGTTTTTT

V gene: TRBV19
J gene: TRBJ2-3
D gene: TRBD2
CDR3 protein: CASSIDRTSGITDTQYF
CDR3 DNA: TGTGCCAGTAGTATAGATCGGACTAGCGGAATCACAGATACGCAGTATTTT

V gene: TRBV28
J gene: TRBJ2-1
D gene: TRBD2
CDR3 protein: CASSLGGRGEGDEQFF
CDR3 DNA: TGTGCCAGCAGTTTAGGCGGGAGAGGGGAGGGCGATGAGCAGTTCTTC

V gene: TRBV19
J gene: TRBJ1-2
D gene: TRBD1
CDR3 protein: CASSPGDRRRGYTF
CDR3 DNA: TGTGCCAGTAGTCCTGGGGACAGGCGGCGTGGCTACACCTTC

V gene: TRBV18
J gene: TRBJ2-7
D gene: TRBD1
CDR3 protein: CASSPGTGGFEQYF
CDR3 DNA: TGTGCCAGCTCACCCGGGACAGGGGGCTTCGAGCAGTACTTC

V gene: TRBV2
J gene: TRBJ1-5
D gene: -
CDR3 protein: CASSLEHPRGNQPQHF
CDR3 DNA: TGTGCCAGCAGCTTAGAGCATCCACGGGGCAATCAGCCCCAGCATTTT

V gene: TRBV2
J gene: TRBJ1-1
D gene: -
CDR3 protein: CASRADTEAFF
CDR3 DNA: TGTGCCAGCAGAGCTGACACTGAAGCTTTCTTT

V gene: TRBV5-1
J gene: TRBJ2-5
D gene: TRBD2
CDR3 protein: CASSFGLAGYQETQYF
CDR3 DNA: TGCGCCAGCAGCTTCGGACTAGCGGGTTACCAAGAGACCCAGTACTTC

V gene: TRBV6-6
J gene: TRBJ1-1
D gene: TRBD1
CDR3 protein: CASRQGAGTEAFF
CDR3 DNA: TGTGCCAGCAGACAGGGGGCCGGAACTGAAGCTTTCTTT

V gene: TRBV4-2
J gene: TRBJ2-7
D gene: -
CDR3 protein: CASSQAVAVSYEQYF
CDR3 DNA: TGTGCCAGCAGCCAAGCTGTAGCGGTCTCCTACGAGCAGTACTTC

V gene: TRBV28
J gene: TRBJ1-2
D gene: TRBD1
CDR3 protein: CASSPPPGQGLGYTF
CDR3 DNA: TGTGCCAGCAGTCCGCCCCCGGGACAGGGGCTTGGCTACACCTTC

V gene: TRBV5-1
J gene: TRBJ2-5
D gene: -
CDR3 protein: CASSLVGGTVQETQYF
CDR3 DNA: TGCGCCAGCAGCTTGGTTGGCGGAACCGTCCAAGAGACCCAGTACTTC

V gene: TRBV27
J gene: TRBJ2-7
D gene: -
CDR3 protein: CASSWSGRSYEQYF
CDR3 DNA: TGTGCCAGCAGTTGGAGCGGGCGCTCCTACGAGCAGTACTTC

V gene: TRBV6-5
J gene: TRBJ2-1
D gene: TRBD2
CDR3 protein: CASSLAGSTYNEQFF
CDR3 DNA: TGTGCCAGCAGTTTAGCGGGATCTACCTACAATGAGCAGTTCTTC

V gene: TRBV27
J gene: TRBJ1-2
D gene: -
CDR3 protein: CASSLRRGLGGYTF
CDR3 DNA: TGTGCCAGCAGTTTAAGGCGGGGGCTTGGTGGCTACACCTTC

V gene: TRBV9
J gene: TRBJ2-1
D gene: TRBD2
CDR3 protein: CASSVGETSGRINEQFF
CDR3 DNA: TGTGCCAGCAGCGTAGGAGAGACTAGCGGGAGGATCAATGAGCAGTTCTTC

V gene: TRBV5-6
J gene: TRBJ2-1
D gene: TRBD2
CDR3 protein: CASSAWRESSGSKNEQFF
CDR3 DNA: TGTGCCAGCAGCGCTTGGCGGGAGTCTAGCGGGAGTAAGAATGAGCAGTTCTTC